What follows are 30 T cell receptor beta chains derived from one specimen sequenced in a study of blood T cell repertoires in COVID-19. Produced via immunoSEQ multiplex PCR; TCRdb's table is partial and in-frame only. The table has over 140,000 clones, roughly 80% seen once. Sequenced: peripheral blood. Receptors were obtained from a woman aged 60-70 years with acute or convalescent COVID-19.

The rearrangement links TRBV5-1 to TRBJ2-7, with unresolved D. Germline V gene sequence: CDR1 SGHRS, CDR2 YFSETQ. Trimming took 0 bases from V and 3 from J, leaving 4 bases between them. The CDR3 is 12 amino acids. The DNA of the CDR3 is TGCGCCAGCAGCTTGGATATCTACGAGCAGTACTTC. This gives the protein CASSLDIYEQYF.

The chain is built from TRBV6-2 or TRBV6-3 and TRBJ2-1, with D possibly matching TRBD1 (5 bases). The germline gives CDR1 MNHEY, CDR2 SVGEGT. Deletions cut 1 base from V and 8 bases from J, with 18 bases between. CDR3 length: 16 amino acids. This chain's CDR3 is CASSYYADTGLDEQFF. CDR3 nucleotide sequence: TGTGCCAGCAGTTACTATGCGGATACAGGTCTCGATGAGCAGTTCTTC.

The rearrangement uses TRBV7-3 and TRBJ2-5; 16 bases align to TRBD2. V lost 1 base and J lost 3; bases outside the gene matches: 11. This CDR3 has 20 amino acids. CDR1 is SGHTA and CDR2 is FQGTGA in the germline V gene. CDR3 nucleotide sequence: TGTGCCAGCAGCTTAATAGGGACTAGCGGGAGGGCCGGACCGAAAGAGACCCAGTACTTC. It translates to CASSLIGTSGRAGPKETQYF.

This chain links TRBV5-1 with TRBJ2-3; no definite D call. V shed 5 bases and J shed 0 bases, with 10 bases lying between them. CDR1 and CDR2 (germline): SGHRS, YFSETQ. The CDR3 is made up of 14 amino acids. The CDR3 region is CASRTQTSTDTQYF. The CDR3 bases are TGCGCCAGCAGAACGCAGACTAGCACAGATACGCAGTATTTT.

This chain connects TRBV3-1 (or the pseudogene TRBV3-2) to TRBJ1-4; TRBD1 matches at 7 bases. V shed 0 bases and J 6 bases; nucleotides not matched to a gene: 10. CDR1 and CDR2 (germline): LGHDT, YNNKEL (reference sequence). The CDR3 totals 17 residues. The CDR3 here is CASSQERLTGDDEKLFF. The CDR3 DNA reads TGTGCCAGCAGCCAAGAGCGGCTAACAGGGGACGATGAAAAACTGTTTTTT.

V and J are TRBV2 and TRBJ1-1; TRBD1 matches 9 bases. CDR1 is SNHLY, CDR2 FYNNEI, per germline. The CDR3 is made up of 15 amino acids. Germline trimming cut 6 bases from V and 6 bases from J; bases unmatched to any gene: 11. CDR3 nucleotides: TGTGCCAGCAGCTCGGAACAGGGGGCGATTGCTGAAGCTTTCTTT. As protein: CASSSEQGAIAEAFF.

V gene TRBV28 combines with J gene TRBJ1-5, with 10 bases that match TRBD1. Trimming removed 5 bases from V and 0 bases from J; junction bases left unmatched: 13. CDR3 length equals 19 residues. Germline CDR1 is MDHEN and CDR2 is SYDVKM. The CDR3 loop is CASSPWTGGPEYSNQPQHF. The CDR3 nucleotides are TGTGCCAGCAGTCCGTGGACAGGGGGACCTGAGTATAGCAATCAGCCCCAGCATTTT.

V gene TRBV29-1 combines with J gene TRBJ1-2; 9 bases agree with TRBD1. CDR3 size: 16 residues. The trim removed 4 bases at V and 6 bases at J, leaving 15 bases unmatched. Germline-derived CDR1 and CDR2 are SQVTM and ANQGSEA. CDR3 region: CSVGAGQGKGGHGYTF. The CDR3 DNA sequence: TGCAGCGTTGGAGCCGGACAGGGGAAGGGCGGGCATGGCTACACCTTC.

This clone was counted once. This chain joins TRBV6-5 and TRBJ2-3; 9 bases agree with TRBD1. This CDR3 contains 15 residues. V dropped 6 bases and J dropped 3; count of bases not matched to a gene: 7. The germline gives CDR1 MNHEY, CDR2 SVGAGI. CDR3 sequence: CASSRGTGRTDTQYF. The CDR3 DNA reads TGTGCCAGCAGCCGAGGGACAGGGAGAACAGATACGCAGTATTTT.

This clone was seen a handful of times. The V gene is TRBV6-1, the J gene TRBJ1-2; tentatively, D is TRBD1 (6 bases). V dropped 3 bases and J dropped 4 bases, with 21 bases sitting between them. This CDR3 region has 17 residues. CDR1 is MNHNS, CDR2 SASEGT, per germline. CDR3 region: CASSDEFTGWGPYGYTF. The CDR3 DNA reads TGTGCCAGCAGTGACGAGTTTACAGGGTGGGGACCCTATGGCTACACCTTC.

The gene calls are TRBV19 and TRBJ1-2, with D possibly matching TRBD1 (6 bases). Looked up from germline, CDR1 is LNHDA and CDR2 is SQIVND (reference sequence). The V and J ends lost 7 bases and 1 base respectively, with 34 bases between them. The CDR3 covers 21 residues. The CDR3 sequence is CASTYHRGQSGHDLDNYGYTF. DNA for the CDR3: TGTGCCAGTACATATCATAGGGGTCAGTCGGGACACGACCTAGATAACTATGGCTACACCTTC.

The rearrangement joins TRBV19 to TRBJ2-1, with D unresolved. The CDR3 spans 16 residues. Germline V gene data show CDR1 as LNHDA and CDR2 as SQIVND (reference sequence). V was trimmed by 6 bases and J by 2 bases, leaving 17 bases between them. Here the CDR3 DNA reads TGTGCCAGTAGAGAGTCGGCTACGCGGCCCTACAATGAGCAGTTCTTC. Translation: CASRESATRPYNEQFF.

The rearrangement uses TRBV10-3 and TRBJ2-2; 9 bases are a match to TRBD1. The V and J ends lost 5 bases and 4 bases, in that order; junction bases with no gene match: 5. The CDR3 has 15 residues. Germline V gene sequence: CDR1 ENHRY, CDR2 SYGVKD. CDR3 DNA sequence: TGTGCCATCAGTCCGGGACAGGGCAGCACCGGGGAGCTGTTTTTT. This sequence encodes CAISPGQGSTGELFF.

This chain joins TRBV30 and TRBJ1-1, with D unresolved. Between the trimmed V and J ends, which lost 2 bases and 4 bases, there was a span of 20 bases. CDR1 and CDR2 (germline): GTSNPN, SVGIG (reference sequence). The CDR3 length is 16 residues. The CDR3 DNA is TGTGCCTGGAGTTGGTTGGAGACGGGTGTGGGCACTGAAGCTTTCTTT. Translation gives CAWSWLETGVGTEAFF.

CDR3 sequence: CATSGTALNTGELFF. The DNA for the CDR3 is TGTGCCACCTCCGGGACAGCGCTCAACACCGGGGAGCTGTTTTTT. This chain uses TRBV19 with TRBJ2-2; TRBD1 matches at 7 bases. The V and J ends lost 10 bases and 2 bases, in that order; junction bases with no gene match: 10. CDR3 length: 15 residues. The germline V gene encodes CDR1 LNHDA and CDR2 SQIVND (reference sequence).

The chain couples TRBV7-9 to TRBJ2-5; no definite D call. The CDR3 totals 12 residues. The V gene lost 2 bases and the J gene lost 5 bases, with 6 bases spanning the gap. Per the germline V gene, CDR1 is SEHNR and CDR2 is FQNEAQ (reference sequence). The CDR3: CASSLSGETQYF. The DNA for the CDR3 is TGTGCCAGCAGCTTATCCGGGGAGACCCAGTACTTC.

The V call is TRBV3-1 (or the pseudogene TRBV3-2), the J call TRBJ2-7, with TRBD2 matching 9 bases. Germline CDR1 LGHDT, CDR2 YNNKEL (reference sequence). This CDR3 comprises 14 residues. Unmatched junction bases numbered 7, after V lost 4 bases and J lost 6 bases. CDR3 DNA: TGTGCCAGCAGCCGTAGCGGGAGTCTTAGCGAGCAGTACTTC. Its protein product is CASSRSGSLSEQYF.

DNA for the CDR3: TGTGCCAGTTTTTCCTCCAGGGGCGAGCAGTACTTC. Residues: CASFSSRGEQYF. The V call is TRBV19, the J call TRBJ2-7; D perhaps matches TRBD1 (6 bases). CDR3 length: 12 amino acids. Deletions cut 8 bases from V and 6 bases from J, with 14 bases between. From germline, CDR1 is LNHDA and CDR2 SQIVND (reference sequence).

In its sample, this clone was seen once. This chain connects TRBV9 to TRBJ1-5; D gene ambiguous. CDR1 SGDLS and CDR2 YYNGEE come from the germline V gene. Deletions cut 0 bases from V and 7 bases from J, with 11 bases between. The CDR3 length is 14 residues. For the CDR3, the DNA is TGTGCCAGCAGCGTAGCAAAGGAGGGACAGCCCCAGCATTTT. Translated: CASSVAKEGQPQHF.

The chain links TRBV3-1 (or the pseudogene TRBV3-2) to TRBJ2-6, with 12 bases that match TRBD2. The V gene's germline CDR1 is LGHDT and CDR2 YNNKEL (reference sequence). The CDR3 is 20 amino acids. V lost 0 bases, J lost 4 bases, and 10 bases stayed unmatched. This CDR3 is CASSQDLGLAGPSGANVLTF. The DNA of the CDR3 is TGTGCCAGCAGCCAAGATCTTGGACTAGCGGGACCCTCCGGGGCCAACGTCCTGACTTTC.

The table lists this clone with a few counts. The chain is built from TRBV7-2 and TRBJ2-7; no firm D call. This CDR3 is 15 amino acids long. Per germline, CDR1 SGHTA and CDR2 FQGNSA. V was shortened by 3 bases and J by 2 bases, with 14 bases between the two germline ends. CDR3 nucleotide sequence: TGTGCCAGCAGCTTTCAAGCCGCCATTACCTACGAGCAGTACTTC. Protein: CASSFQAAITYEQYF.

V and J are TRBV28 and TRBJ2-5; D might be TRBD1 (5 bases). Trimming left V 11 bases short and J 2 bases short, with 15 bases between. This CDR3 has 13 amino acids. CDR1 is MDHEN, CDR2 SYDVKM, per germline. The CDR3 DNA follows: TGTGCCTGTCGTGGGGCGATACAAGAGACCCAGTACTTC. Amino acid sequence: CACRGAIQETQYF.

The chain has TRBV9 and TRBJ1-1, with TRBD1 matching over 7 bases. With 3 bases clipped from V and 1 base from J, the junction kept 3 bases outside the gene matches. In germline, CDR1 is SGDLS, CDR2 YYNGEE. The CDR3 is 14 residues long. CDR3 nucleotide sequence: TGTGCCAGCAGCGACAGGGGTGGGAACACTGAAGCTTTCTTT. This translates into CASSDRGGNTEAFF. The whole variable domain, filled in from reference TRBV9 and TRBJ1-1, reads DSGVTQTPKHLITATGQRVTLRCSPRSGDLSVYWYQQSLDQGLQFLIQYYNGEERAKGNILERFSAQQFPDLHSELNLSSLELGDSALYFCASSDRGGNTEAFFGQGTRLTVV.

The rearrangement joins TRBV5-1 to TRBJ1-6; TRBD1 matches 10 bases. CDR1 and CDR2 (germline): SGHRS, YFSETQ. Unmatched junction bases numbered 4, after V lost 0 bases and J lost 7 bases. The CDR3 covers 16 residues. CDR3 protein: CASSLGQGALNSPLHF. As DNA, the CDR3 is TGCGCCAGCAGCTTGGGACAGGGGGCGCTGAATTCACCCCTCCACTTT.

The chain joins TRBV12-5 to TRBJ2-6, with D maybe TRBD2 (5 bases). The germline V and J ends were trimmed by 3 bases and 0 bases, with 15 bases remaining between them. CDR3 length: 18 residues. Germline CDR1 and CDR2: LGHNT and FRNRAP. The CDR3 protein is CASGFSASEVSGANVLTF. The CDR3 DNA reads as TGTGCTAGTGGTTTTAGCGCGTCAGAGGTCTCTGGGGCCAACGTCCTGACTTTC.

The chain joins TRBV11-3 to TRBJ2-1, with 8 nucleotides matching TRBD2. The CDR3 covers 13 residues. V was clipped by 5 bases and J by 8 bases; unmatched bases: 5. Germline-derived CDR1 and CDR2 are SGHNT and YENEEA. CDR3 DNA sequence: TGTGCCAGCAGCACCCTAGCGGGCTATGAGCAGTTCTTC. It specifies CASSTLAGYEQFF.

The chain has TRBV6-5 and TRBJ1-3, with a tentative D call TRBD1 (5 bases). Germline-derived CDR1 and CDR2 are MNHEY and SVGAGI. The CDR3 spans 14 residues. With 6 bases removed from V and 4 bases from J, the gap between germline ends came to 13 bases. The DNA of the CDR3 is TGTGCCAGCAGACAAGGGGTCACGGGAAACACCATATATTTT. Amino acid sequence: CASRQGVTGNTIYF.

This clone appeared a few times. CDR3 bases: TGTGCCAGCTCACCACTTGGACAGGCTTATAATTACGAGCAGTACTTC. Translated, it gives CASSPLGQAYNYEQYF. The rearrangement links TRBV18 to TRBJ2-7; 7 nucleotides match TRBD1. Germline V gene sequence: CDR1 KGHSH, CDR2 LQKENI. Losses at the gene ends were 1 base for V and 4 bases for J; bases not matched to a gene: 10. The CDR3 is 16 amino acids.

The chain uses TRBV11-3 and TRBJ2-5; D possibly corresponds to TRBD2 (6 bases). Germline V gene sequence: CDR1 SGHNT, CDR2 YENEEA. This CDR3 contains 16 residues. Trimming cost V 5 bases and J 3 bases, with 19 bases left between them. The chain's CDR3 is CASSPGVGGNKETQYF. As DNA, the CDR3 is TGTGCCAGCAGCCCCGGGGTCGGGGGAAATAAAGAGACCCAGTACTTC.

The chain combines TRBV5-1 with TRBJ2-3; 11 nucleotides agree with TRBD1. The V and J ends lost 3 bases and 2 bases, in that order; junction bases with no gene match: 5. This CDR3 is built from 16 residues. The germline V gene encodes CDR1 SGHRS and CDR2 YFSETQ. DNA of the CDR3: TGCGCCAGCAGCTGGTGGGACAGGGGGACCACAGATACGCAGTATTTT. This encodes CASSWWDRGTTDTQYF.